This TCR beta chain emerged from a study of cytomegalovirus exposure and HLA in healthy donors (dated by TCRdb to the late 2010s). Context from the whole study: In an earlier analysis of under 600 of the donors, less than 350 Gb of sequence data and about 110 million unique TCR beta sequences from about 190 million T cells were reported. To predict cytomegalovirus infection status, the study brought together high-throughput TCR immunosequencing, statistical association of individual TCRs with disease status, and machine learning. In addition to the first cohort of 500 to 850 subjects, a separate validation cohort of 130 or so different subjects was used. A later analysis re-analyzed previously published TCR beta repertoires from 666 donors and added high-resolution HLA genotyping to study TCR occurrence patterns. The number of donors typed differed by locus, with about 629-630 for A, B, C, DRB1 and DQB1, approximately 500 for DQA1, under 610 for DPA1, and 400 to 490 for DPB1. The study aimed to test whether cataloging public T cell receptors could reveal signatures of past pathogen exposure. On average, about 240,000 unique TCR beta nucleotide sequences were sequenced per donor among 398 genotyped donors of the cohort, with 15% to 20% of those sequences being non-productive. Genome-wide SNP genotypes for about 55% of the roughly 670 donors were used in a later genetic analysis, which treated that subset as a discovery cohort. The T cell repertoires of around 670 subjects were profiled by immunosequencing and related to cytomegalovirus serostatus. To decide whether each TCR beta V gene segment behaved as functional or pseudogenic, an earlier analysis of 587 of the donors relied on high-throughput TCR beta sequencing. About 5 DR-DQ haplotypes were handled as single units for association and clustering, since linkage in the cohort was strong. Roughly 300 gigabases of sequencing data and approximately 91 million unique TCR sequences made up an early release that covered approximately 620 HLA-typed donors. Donor age, sex, ethnicity and CMV serostatus were compiled alongside the repertoire data. Among the approximately 400 genotyped donors, approximately 76% belonged to the genetic ancestry cluster associated with self-reported Caucasian donors. Class I and class II HLA loci were covered by the typing at four-digit resolution. Rather than using new phenotypic data, the later analysis identified candidate immune exposures from TCR beta sequences and from how often those sequences occurred across donors. All discovery cohort repertoires had been generated on a single sequencing platform.

In total, 630 or so healthy bone marrow donors made up the cohort. All cohort members were sampled while nominally healthy, although unrecorded immune exposures were likely present. CMV serostatus was positive for about 300 and negative for about half of the roughly 670 cohort members, and was not recorded for this donor. A peripheral blood sample was collected from each donor, and TCR beta sequencing was performed on peripheral blood mononuclear cells. Genomic DNA was extracted from the blood cell samples with the Qiagen DNeasy Blood Extraction Kit. Library construction relied on the immunoSEQ multiplex PCR assay. For the multiplex PCR, a mixture combining 60 forward primers for TCR Vbeta segments and 13 reverse primers for TCR Jbeta segments was used. A multiplex PCR assay on genomic DNA amplified the CDR3 region of rearranged TCR beta genes. The Illumina HiSeq System was used to sequence the amplified TCR beta libraries as 87-base-pair reads. Per the original workflow: Across the 500 to 750 repertoires, a later analysis counted 60 million to 90 million unique TCR beta chains, 9.5 million to 12 million of which were shared by at least two donors. Raw reads were error-corrected and collapsed into unique sequences with a nearest-neighbor algorithm that merged closely related sequences to remove PCR and sequencing errors. Alignment of CDR3 sequences to IMGT reference sequences was used to assign V, D and J gene segments. For a sequence to be retained, at least a six-nucleotide match to both a V gene segment and a J gene segment was required. A rearrangement was called productive if the CDR3 had no stop codons and remained in frame with V and J, and every other rearrangement was called non-productive. Following IMGT convention, CDR3 was defined as the stretch from the second conserved V-encoded cysteine up to the conserved J-encoded phenylalanine. The earlier analysis of about 530 of the donors excluded any sequence lacking an unambiguous match to a single V gene segment. An earlier analysis of several hundred of the donors called V segments functional above 56.7% productive rearrangements and segregating when the between-donor standard deviation exceeded 5%. A statistical classification framework was built to diagnose cytomegalovirus status from the catalog of TCR beta chain sequences. In a later analysis, V and J genes were assigned by comparing TCR nucleotide sequences against IMGT/GENE-DB human TR gene sequences. The TCRdist pipeline was used in a later analysis to assign CDR3 sequences and most-parsimonious VDJ recombination scenarios. In a later analysis, each TCR beta chain was defined by its CDR3 amino acid sequence together with its V-gene family, and reads without a unique V-gene family were excluded. As a way to deal with suspected cross-contamination and a sequencing artifact, a later analysis dropped 450 to 600 nucleotide sequences that were highly shared and had low generation probability. A later analysis calculated a clonal expansion index for each public chain from normalized within-repertoire ranks of inferred template counts. In a later analysis, generation probabilities were computed using a VDJ recombination model fitted to out-of-frame rearrangements, and the results were checked against IGoR. Hypergeometric tests were used in a later analysis to score TCR-TCR, TCR-HLA and TCR-CMV co-occurrence, with a repertoire-size bias correction applied to the TCR pairs. To estimate false discovery rates, a later analysis permuted the HLA or CMV assignments 20 times. In a later analysis, co-occurring TCRs were grouped with DBSCAN, and TCRdist sequence similarity was added when clustering was performed within HLA-allele-positive subsets. Repertoires with fewer than 30,000 or more than 120,000 public chains were left out of co-occurrence clustering, as were about 5 repertoires with anomalous nucleotide sharing. TCRdb provides this immuneACCESS table in a form limited to in-frame rearrangements. Some clones are lacking; in checked studies, under half of them reflect an unresolved V gene, and why the rest are absent is not known. V, J and clone size were drawn from that table, and D and trimming were deduced from the DNA. The sample profile shows around 94,000 clones; roughly three fifths of them were found once. Jointly, the top ten make up around 5% of the sample.

V drops 2 bases and J drops 5 bases, leaving 15 bases in between. The CDR3 goes from the cysteine to the phenylalanine over 15 residues. Only the CDR3 portion is preserved as DNA: 45 bases, with reading frame beginning at the first base. From the germline V gene (reference sequence), CDR1 is LNHNV and CDR2 is YYDKDF. General study outcomes and caveats: The classifier was reported to diagnose cytomegalovirus status with high specificity and sensitivity in both the original and validation cohorts. Linkage disequilibrium might explain the correlated functional status among segregating V segments, but an unknown experimental factor could not be excluded. This cohort had only TCR beta chains sequenced, and the lack of alpha or paired-chain data limited which features could be detected. An earlier analysis of around 600 of the donors showed that most TCR beta V segments appeared in productive rearrangements either about 87% or about 30% of the time, which broadly matched IMGT annotations. Because counts were too low, approximately 18 rarely observed V segments, including chromosome 9 orphons, were excluded from the earlier analysis of several hundred of the donors. V-gene and J-gene trimming of TCR beta chains was associated with a missense DCLRE1C variant in a later genetic analysis, and the association was replicated in an independent cohort. In the study, some 180 TCR beta chains were listed as associated with cytomegalovirus. A few of the identified cytomegalovirus-associated TCR beta chains were confirmed in vitro to be specific for cytomegalovirus antigens. Some IMGT-functional V segments, including TRBV6-2 and TRBV6-3, could not be told apart with the 87-base-pair reads, so those segments were excluded. It was suggested by the authors that the approach could potentially be generalized to other disease states and immunological phenotypes. Most TCR sequences were observed very rarely across donors, whereas some public TCRs were present in many individuals. HLA typing was unavailable for some donors at each locus, so association tests used only the typed subset. A cluster of highly shared sequence variants was judged likely to be a technical artifact of the sequencing pipeline. In a later analysis, several top co-occurrence clusters were reported to appear linked to parvovirus B19, influenza, CMV and Epstein-Barr virus. In a later analysis, the rate of TCR association differed among HLA loci, with DRB1 alleles having the most associated TCRs and HLA-C alleles having the fewest. CMV serostatus was the only immune exposure information available for the cohort. In a later analysis, HLA-associated TCR beta chains showed more clonal expansion and lower generation probabilities than non-associated chains that were equally common. Specific HLA alleles were associated with 15,000 to 20,000 TCR beta sequences at a false discovery rate of 0.05 in a later analysis. The presence/absence analyses assumed that sequencing depth was roughly uniform across donors, and that assumption may not be true. A further reported finding was that TCR beta sequences accurately predicted the HLA-A and HLA-B alleles for most subjects in the first cohort. According to a later analysis, most CMV-associated TCR beta chains appeared to be HLA-restricted, and the HLA associations seemed to be driven largely by CMV exposure. Strong co-occurrence of HLA alleles, especially DR and DQ, made assigning TCR associations to individual alleles difficult. Compared with the roughly 670-donor mean, donors in an Asian-associated ancestry cluster had fewer N-insertions in productive TCRs, according to a later genetic analysis.

This clone came up once. This clone's antigen is unknown. Nothing much larger sits one base from this clone, and base qualities are not available. The receptor was derived from a human donor in good health. The sequenced material came from PBMCs. The chain is made from TRBV15 and TRBJ1-2; the D gene cannot be named for sure. In nucleotides, the sequence is TGTGCCACCAGCAGACAGAGCTTGGGAGATTATGGCTACACCTTC. It codes for CATSRQSLGDYGYTF.